This record covers a single T cell receptor (beta chain). Its binding antigen is unknown. Base qualities are not recorded, but no much larger clone differs from it by a single base. The label giving this sample's treatment or condition can be read as: around 19 received Ad26.COV2.S at low or high dose, single or two shots; about 5 received placebo; per-sample allocation not given. Repertoires of vaccine and placebo recipients were sequenced from samples collected on day 63 after the first injection. In Cohort 1b, about 27 adults aged 18-55 years were enrolled at a single site in Boston, USA, between 29 July and 7 August 2020. Ad26.COV2.S was a replication-incompetent adenovirus type 26 vector that expressed a prefusion-stabilized SARS-CoV-2 spike protein derived from the original Wuhan strain. The data are from a study of Ad26.COV2.S vaccination and SARS-CoV-2 variants (dated by TCRdb to the early 2020s). With regard to the full study: Donors in the vaccine arm were drawn from COV1001, a phase I-IIa trial of Ad26.COV2.S in healthy adults that was multicentre, randomized, double-blind and placebo-controlled. Ad26.COV2.S was given intramuscularly at 5x10^10 or 1x10^11 viral particles, as a single shot or as two shots 56 days apart. TCRbeta repertoire sequencing served as the tool for gauging how specific and how broad the SARS-CoV-2-reactive T cell receptors were following Ad26.COV2.S vaccination. The TCR-sequenced set comprised approximately 32 samples: approximately 19 Ad26.COV2.S vaccine recipients, 5 placebo recipients and 8 SARS-CoV-2 convalescent individuals. Trial participants were randomized into five groups of five, in which low-dose or high-dose Ad26.COV2.S was given once or twice, or placebo was given on both occasions. Investigators did not know the trial group allocation while performing experiments and assessing outcomes. What the work shows at the level of the full study, not this receptor alone: According to the authors, total T cell responses may have been underestimated by the TCR breadth and depth analyses. Vaccine and placebo recipients had similar non-spike TCR breadth, a finding consistent with the vaccine containing only spike. After vaccination, spike-specific CD8+ and CD4+ T cell responses were reported to show substantial breadth. Ad26.COV2.S recipients had higher spike-specific TCR breadth than placebo recipients (P = 0.0014). The study lacked the statistical power to compare responses across vaccine doses or regimens.

The germline V gene supplies CDR1 SGHRS and CDR2 YFSETQ. Including the terminal cysteine and phenylalanine, the CDR3 comprises 14 residues. The kept DNA is CDR3 alone, 42 bases in frame from the first base. V lost 4 bases and J lost 4 bases; the stretch between them is 14 bases long. The immunoSEQ Assay was used to sequence TCRbeta CDR3 regions. After extraction, genomic DNA underwent amplification by bias-controlled multiplex PCR, followed by high-throughput sequencing. The authors' analysis ran thus. To quantify the absolute abundance of every unique TCRbeta CDR3 region, sequences were collapsed and filtered. T cell fraction was estimated by normalizing TCRbeta template counts to usable DNA, with usable DNA measured through amplification of reference genes found in all nucleated cells. Repertoire TCRs were annotated as SARS-CoV-2-specific by exact matching of V gene, CDR3 amino acid sequence and J gene to a known reactive TCR set. The reference SARS-CoV-2 TCR set was derived from MIRA and filtered for enrichment in COVID-19-positive ImmuneCODE repertoires, a step that removed public or cross-reactive TCRs. Drawing on the MIRA antigens, annotated TCRs were analysed further at the level of specific ORF or position within ORF. Breadth was defined as annotated unique rearrangements over total unique productive rearrangements; depth was the summed frequency of those rearrangements. Group comparisons of TCR breadth used two-sided Wilcoxon rank-sum tests. Drawn from immuneACCESS, this table holds only the in-frame rearrangements with V and J called that TCRdb kept. Clones are partly lost; checked studies trace under half to an unresolved V gene and leave the rest unexplained. That table supplies the V and J calls and clone size; D and trimming were determined from the DNA. In this sample the table shows about 680,000 clones, 89% of which occur a single time. Roughly 1.5% of the sample is held by the ten biggest clonotypes.

The receptor was isolated from a person between 18 and 59 years old who received the Ad26.COV2.S COVID-19 vaccine or a placebo. The chain is assembled from TRBV5-1 and TRBJ1-1; a tentative D match to TRBD1 spans 5 bases. The source material was peripheral blood, sampled in a trial of Ad26.COV2.S vaccine versus placebo. The CDR3 has the sequence CASSSQGETTEAFF. The base sequence is TGCGCCAGCAGCAGCCAAGGGGAAACCACTGAAGCTTTCTTT.